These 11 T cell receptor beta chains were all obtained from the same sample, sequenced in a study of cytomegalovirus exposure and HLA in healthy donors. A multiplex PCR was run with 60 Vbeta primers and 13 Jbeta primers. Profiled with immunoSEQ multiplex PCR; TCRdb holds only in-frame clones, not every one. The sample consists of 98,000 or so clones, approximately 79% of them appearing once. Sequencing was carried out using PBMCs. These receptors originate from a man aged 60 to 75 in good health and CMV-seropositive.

CDR3 nucleotides: TGTGCCACCGACAGGGGTTACCAAGAGACCCAGTACTTC. This codes for CATDRGYQETQYF. This sequence joins TRBV15 and TRBJ2-5, with 8 bases matching TRBD1. J gave up 0 bases and V 8 bases, and 2 bases lay outside the gene matches. This CDR3 is 13 amino acids long. CDR1 is LNHNV and CDR2 is YYDKDF in the germline V gene (reference sequence). Full variable domain (rest looked up from reference TRBV15 and TRBJ2-5): DAMVIQNPRYQVTQFGKPVTLSCSQTLNHNVMYWYQQKSSQAPKLLFHYYDKDFNNEADTPDNFQSRRPNTSFCFLDIRSPGLGDTAMYLCATDRGYQETQYFGPGTRLLVL.

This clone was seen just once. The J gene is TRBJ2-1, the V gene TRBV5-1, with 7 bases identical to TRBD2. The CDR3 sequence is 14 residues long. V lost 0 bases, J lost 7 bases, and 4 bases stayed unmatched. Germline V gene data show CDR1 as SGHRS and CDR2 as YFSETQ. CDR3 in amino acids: CASSLGDYGNEQFF. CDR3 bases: TGCGCCAGCAGCTTGGGGGACTATGGTAATGAGCAGTTCTTC.

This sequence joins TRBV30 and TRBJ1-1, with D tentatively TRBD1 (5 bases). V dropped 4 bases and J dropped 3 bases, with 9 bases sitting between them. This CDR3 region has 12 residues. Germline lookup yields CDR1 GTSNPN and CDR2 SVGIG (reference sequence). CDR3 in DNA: TGTGCCTGGAAAGGGGTACACACTGAAGCTTTCTTT. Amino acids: CAWKGVHTEAFF.

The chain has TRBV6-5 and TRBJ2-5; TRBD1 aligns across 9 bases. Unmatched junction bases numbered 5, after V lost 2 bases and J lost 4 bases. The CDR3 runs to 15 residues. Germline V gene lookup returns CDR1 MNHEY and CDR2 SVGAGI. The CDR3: CASSYGDRVRETQYF. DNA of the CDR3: TGTGCCAGCAGTTACGGGGACAGGGTTCGAGAGACCCAGTACTTC.

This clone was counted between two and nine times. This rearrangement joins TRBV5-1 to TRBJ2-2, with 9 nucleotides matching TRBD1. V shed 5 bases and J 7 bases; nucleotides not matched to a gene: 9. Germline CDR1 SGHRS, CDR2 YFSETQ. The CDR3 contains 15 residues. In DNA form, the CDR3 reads TGCGCCAGCAGTCAGATGACAGGGGGAAACGGGGAGCTGTTTTTT. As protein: CASSQMTGGNGELFF.

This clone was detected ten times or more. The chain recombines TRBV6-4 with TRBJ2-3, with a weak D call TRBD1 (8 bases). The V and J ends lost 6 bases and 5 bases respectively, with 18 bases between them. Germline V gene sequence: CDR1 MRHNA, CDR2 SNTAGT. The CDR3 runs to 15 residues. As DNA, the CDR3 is TGTGCCAGCAGCCCCGGACAGGGCGGGGGAGATACGCAGTATTTT. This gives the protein CASSPGQGGGDTQYF.

CDR3 residues: CASSGQGSYGYTF. Written as DNA, the CDR3 is TGTGCCAGCAGTGGACAGGGGAGCTATGGCTACACCTTC. This rearrangement joins TRBV5-6 to TRBJ1-2; 9 bases fit TRBD1. Germline V gene data show CDR1 as SGHDT and CDR2 as YYEEEE. V lost 5 bases to trimming and J lost 4 bases; unmatched junction nucleotides: 3. The CDR3 sequence is 13 residues long.

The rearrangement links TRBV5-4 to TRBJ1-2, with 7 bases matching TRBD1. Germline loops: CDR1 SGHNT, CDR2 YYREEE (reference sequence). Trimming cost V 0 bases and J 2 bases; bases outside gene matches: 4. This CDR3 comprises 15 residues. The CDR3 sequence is CASSLVGRGNYGYTF. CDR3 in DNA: TGTGCCAGCAGCTTGGTGGGCAGGGGGAACTATGGCTACACCTTC.

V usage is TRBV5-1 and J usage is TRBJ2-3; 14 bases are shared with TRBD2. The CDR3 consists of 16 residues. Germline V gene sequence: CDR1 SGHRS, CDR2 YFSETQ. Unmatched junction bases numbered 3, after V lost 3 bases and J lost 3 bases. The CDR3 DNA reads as TGCGCCAGCAGCTCGACTAGCGGGGGGGCAACAGATACGCAGTATTTT. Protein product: CASSSTSGGATDTQYF. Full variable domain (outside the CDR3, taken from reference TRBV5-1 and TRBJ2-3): KAGVTQTPRYLIKTRGQQVTLSCSPISGHRSVSWYQQTPGQGLQFLFEYFSETQRNKGNFPGRFSGRQFSNSRSEMNVSTLELGDSALYLCASSSTSGGATDTQYFGPGTRLTVL.

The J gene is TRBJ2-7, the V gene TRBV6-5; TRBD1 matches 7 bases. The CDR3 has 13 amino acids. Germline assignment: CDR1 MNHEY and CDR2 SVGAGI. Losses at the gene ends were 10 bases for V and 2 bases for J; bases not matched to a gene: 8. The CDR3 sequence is CATQDRLTYEQYF. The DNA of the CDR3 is TGTGCCACCCAGGACAGGTTGACCTACGAGCAGTACTTC.

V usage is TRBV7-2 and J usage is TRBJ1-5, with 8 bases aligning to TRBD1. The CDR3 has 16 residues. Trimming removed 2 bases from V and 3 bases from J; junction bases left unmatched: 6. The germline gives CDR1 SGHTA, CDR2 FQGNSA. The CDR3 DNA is TGTGCCAGCAGCTTATGGCAGGGGGCCACCAATCAGCCCCAGCATTTT. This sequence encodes CASSLWQGATNQPQHF. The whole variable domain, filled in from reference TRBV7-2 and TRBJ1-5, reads GAGVSQSPSNKVTEKGKDVELRCDPISGHTALYWYRQSLGQGLEFLIYFQGNSAPDKSGLPSDRFSAERTGGSVSTLTIQRTQQEDSAVYLCASSLWQGATNQPQHFGDGTRLSIL.